These T cell receptor beta chains were read from a single sample in a study of human T cells and chemical hapten exposure. TCRdb processed the RACE reads anew with MiXCR; each CDR3 protein has one entry. The sample lists tens of thousands of distinct CDR3 sequences; around a tenth were seen once. The starting material was whole blood, obtained in connection with sensitization to the hapten diphenylcyclopropenone (DPC). Source of these receptors: a man aged 18 to 35 with alopecia areata. Some clones in this sample may be carry-over from other donors' samples. The CDR3 runs from the conserved cysteine through the conserved F or W. Fields, in order: D gene, J gene, V gene, clone size, CDR3 protein, CDR3 DNA. A D gene is named only where the DNA matches it firmly. Rows may omit the clone size; those that give it use once, few, many or a size class.

d_gene: .; j_gene: TRBJ2-2; v_gene: TRBV10-3; abundance: many; CDR3aa: CAIRRVGQANGELFF; CDR3nt: TGTGCCATCAGGAGAGTGGGGCAAGCTAACGGGGAGCTGTTTTTT
d_gene: .; j_gene: TRBJ1-2; v_gene: TRBV10-3; abundance: few; CDR3aa: CATSGISYGYTF; CDR3nt: TGTGCCACTTCCGGAATTAGCTATGGCTACACCTTC
d_gene: TRBD1; j_gene: TRBJ2-3; v_gene: TRBV20-1; abundance: many; CDR3aa: CSAGGTGVTDTQYF; CDR3nt: TGCAGTGCTGGAGGGACAGGGGTCACAGATACGCAGTATTTT
d_gene: TRBD1; j_gene: TRBJ1-1; v_gene: TRBV6-2/TRBV6-3; abundance: many; CDR3aa: CASSYSDRGGDTEAFF; CDR3nt: TGTGCCAGCAGTTACTCGGACAGGGGAGGAGACACTGAAGCTTTCTTT
d_gene: TRBD2; j_gene: TRBJ2-3; v_gene: TRBV20-1; abundance: .; CDR3aa: CSARGSSGGRTDTQYF; CDR3nt: TGCAGTGCTAGAGGATCTAGCGGGGGCCGCACAGATACGCAGTATTTT
d_gene: .; j_gene: TRBJ2-3; v_gene: TRBV24-1; abundance: few; CDR3aa: CATSDFAGTGKGTQYF; CDR3nt: TGTGCCACCAGTGATTTTGCGGGGACCGGAAAGGGTACGCAGTATTTT
d_gene: .; j_gene: TRBJ1-1; v_gene: TRBV27; abundance: .; CDR3aa: CASSLVARGNTEAFF; CDR3nt: TGTGCCAGCAGTTTAGTGGCCAGGGGGAACACTGAAGCTTTCTTT
d_gene: TRBD2; j_gene: TRBJ2-1; v_gene: TRBV20-1; abundance: .; CDR3aa: CSALDASGGEQFF; CDR3nt: TGCAGTGCCCTTGATGCAAGCGGGGGCGAGCAGTTCTTC
d_gene: .; j_gene: TRBJ2-3; v_gene: TRBV4-3; abundance: few; CDR3aa: CASSQDMERNTDTQYF; CDR3nt: TGCGCCAGCAGCCAAGATATGGAGCGAAACACAGATACGCAGTATTTT
d_gene: .; j_gene: TRBJ2-3; v_gene: TRBV7-9; abundance: many; CDR3aa: CASSPARGRSTDTQYF; CDR3nt: TGTGCCAGCAGCCCGGCTCGAGGCCGGAGCACAGATACGCAGTATTTT
d_gene: TRBD1; j_gene: TRBJ1-4; v_gene: TRBV5-4; abundance: few; CDR3aa: CASSTGGPNSNEKLFF; CDR3nt: TGTGCCAGCAGCACAGGGGGACCCAACTCTAATGAAAAACTGTTTTTT
d_gene: .; j_gene: TRBJ2-5; v_gene: TRBV5-4; abundance: few; CDR3aa: CASSFQTGETQYF; CDR3nt: TGTGCCAGCAGCTTCCAAACGGGGGAGACCCAGTACTTC
d_gene: .; j_gene: TRBJ1-2; v_gene: TRBV3-1; abundance: .; CDR3aa: CVSSQDRGNGYTF; CDR3nt: TGTGTCAGCAGCCAAGATAGAGGGAACGGCTACACCTTC
d_gene: .; j_gene: TRBJ2-2; v_gene: TRBV7-9; abundance: many; CDR3aa: CASSVGDTGELFF; CDR3nt: TGTGCCAGCAGCGTAGGCGACACCGGGGAGCTGTTTTTT
d_gene: TRBD2; j_gene: TRBJ2-5; v_gene: TRBV6-2/TRBV6-3; abundance: few; CDR3aa: CASSYPRAAQGLAEETQYF; CDR3nt: TGTGCCAGCAGTTACCCGCGAGCTGCCCAGGGACTAGCGGAAGAGACCCAGTACTTC
d_gene: .; j_gene: TRBJ2-7; v_gene: TRBV29-1; abundance: .; CDR3aa: CSVEGEETYEQYF; CDR3nt: TGCAGCGTTGAAGGGGAGGAAACCTACGAGCAGTACTTC
d_gene: TRBD1; j_gene: TRBJ2-2; v_gene: TRBV29-1; abundance: many; CDR3aa: CSALTGGGTGELFF; CDR3nt: TGCAGCGCCTTAACAGGGGGTGGCACCGGGGAGCTGTTTTTT
d_gene: .; j_gene: TRBJ2-5; v_gene: TRBV3-1; abundance: .; CDR3aa: CASSQSEYQETQYF; CDR3nt: TGTGCCAGCAGCCAATCGGAGTACCAAGAGACCCAGTACTTC
d_gene: .; j_gene: TRBJ2-2; v_gene: TRBV7-6; abundance: .; CDR3aa: CASRGLGELFF; CDR3nt: TGTGCCAGCAGGGGGCTGGGGGAGCTGTTTTTT
d_gene: .; j_gene: TRBJ1-5; v_gene: TRBV12-3/TRBV12-4; abundance: many; CDR3aa: CASSPRHYNQPQHF; CDR3nt: TGTGCCAGCAGTCCAAGACACTACAATCAGCCCCAGCATTTT
d_gene: .; j_gene: TRBJ1-5; v_gene: TRBV9; abundance: few; CDR3aa: CASSPMDQPQHF; CDR3nt: TGTGCCAGCAGCCCCATGGATCAGCCCCAGCATTTT
d_gene: .; j_gene: TRBJ2-2; v_gene: TRBV7-2; abundance: few; CDR3aa: CASSFNPSTGELFF; CDR3nt: TGTGCCAGCAGCTTTAACCCCAGCACCGGGGAGCTGTTTTTT
d_gene: .; j_gene: TRBJ2-3; v_gene: TRBV20-1; abundance: .; CDR3aa: CSARRGFLGTDTQYF; CDR3nt: TGCAGTGCTAGACGGGGCTTCTTAGGCACAGATACGCAGTATTTT
d_gene: TRBD1; j_gene: TRBJ1-1; v_gene: TRBV7-8; abundance: .; CDR3aa: CASSTGTANTEAFF; CDR3nt: TGTGCCAGCAGCACTGGGACAGCGAACACTGAAGCTTTCTTT
d_gene: .; j_gene: TRBJ1-6; v_gene: TRBV9; abundance: .; CDR3aa: CASSVGSSSNSPLHF; CDR3nt: TGTGCCAGCAGCGTAGGTTCCAGTTCTAATTCACCCCTCCACTTT
d_gene: TRBD1; j_gene: TRBJ1-5; v_gene: TRBV28; abundance: few; CDR3aa: CASPGGGRQPQHF; CDR3nt: TGTGCCAGCCCGGGAGGGGGCCGGCAGCCCCAGCATTTT
d_gene: TRBD1; j_gene: TRBJ2-5; v_gene: TRBV7-8; abundance: .; CDR3aa: CASSYRQGIRETQYF; CDR3nt: TGTGCCAGCAGCTACCGACAGGGTATTAGGGAGACCCAGTACTTC